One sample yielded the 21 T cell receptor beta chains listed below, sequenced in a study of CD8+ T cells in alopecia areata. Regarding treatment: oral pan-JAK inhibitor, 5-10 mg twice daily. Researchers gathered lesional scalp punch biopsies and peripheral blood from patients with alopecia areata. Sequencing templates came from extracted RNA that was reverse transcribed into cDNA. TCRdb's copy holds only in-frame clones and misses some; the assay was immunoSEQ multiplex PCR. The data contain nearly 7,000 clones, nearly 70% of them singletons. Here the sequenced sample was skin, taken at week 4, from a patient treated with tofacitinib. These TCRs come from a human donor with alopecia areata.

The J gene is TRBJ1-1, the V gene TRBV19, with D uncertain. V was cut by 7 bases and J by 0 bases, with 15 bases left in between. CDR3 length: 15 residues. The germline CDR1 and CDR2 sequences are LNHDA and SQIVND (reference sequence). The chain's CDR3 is CASKAGRYLNTEAFF. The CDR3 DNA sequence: TGTGCCAGTAAGGCGGGCAGGTATTTGAACACTGAAGCTTTCTTT.

CDR3 DNA: TGTGCCAGCAGCCCCCGGTTGGCGGGGGGGCCAAATGAGCAGTTCTTC. Residues: CASSPRLAGGPNEQFF. This chain links TRBV7-7 with TRBJ2-1; the match to TRBD2 covers 9 bases. This CDR3 spans 16 amino acids. Germline assignment: CDR1 SSHAT and CDR2 FNYEAQ (reference sequence). The V segment lost 5 bases and the J segment 7 bases; nucleotides outside the gene matches: 12.

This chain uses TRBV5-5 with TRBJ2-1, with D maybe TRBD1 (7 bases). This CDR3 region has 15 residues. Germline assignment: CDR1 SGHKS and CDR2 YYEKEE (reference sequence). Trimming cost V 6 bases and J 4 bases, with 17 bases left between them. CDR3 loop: CASTLRGRDYNEQFF. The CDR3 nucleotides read TGTGCCAGCACCCTTAGGGGGCGGGATTACAATGAGCAGTTCTTC.

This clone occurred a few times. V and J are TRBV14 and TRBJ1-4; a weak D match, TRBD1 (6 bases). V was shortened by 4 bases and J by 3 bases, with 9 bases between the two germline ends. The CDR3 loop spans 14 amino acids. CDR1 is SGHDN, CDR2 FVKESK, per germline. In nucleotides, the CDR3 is TGTGCCAGCAGCCGGGCAGGGGCTAATGAAAAACTGTTTTTT. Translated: CASSRAGANEKLFF.

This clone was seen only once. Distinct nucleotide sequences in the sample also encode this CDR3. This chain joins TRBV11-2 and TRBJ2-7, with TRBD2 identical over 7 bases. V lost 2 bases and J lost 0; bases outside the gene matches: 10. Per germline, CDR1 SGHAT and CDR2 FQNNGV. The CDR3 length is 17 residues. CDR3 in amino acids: CASSLQSGGGLSYEQYF. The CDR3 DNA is TGTGCCAGCAGCTTACAATCAGGCGGGGGTCTCTCCTACGAGCAGTACTTC.

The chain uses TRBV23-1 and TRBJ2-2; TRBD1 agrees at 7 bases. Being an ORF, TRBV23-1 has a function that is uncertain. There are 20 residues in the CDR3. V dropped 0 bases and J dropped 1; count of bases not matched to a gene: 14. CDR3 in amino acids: CASSQSAQKETGVNTGELFF. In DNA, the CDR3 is TGCGCCAGCAGTCAATCGGCTCAGAAAGAAACAGGGGTGAACACCGGGGAGCTGTTTTTT.

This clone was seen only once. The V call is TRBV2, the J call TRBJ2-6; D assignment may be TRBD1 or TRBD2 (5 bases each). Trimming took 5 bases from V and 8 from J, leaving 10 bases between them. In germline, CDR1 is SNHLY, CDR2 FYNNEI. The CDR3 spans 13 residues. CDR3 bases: TGTGCCAGCAGTAGGGACGGACCCAACGTCCTGACTTTC. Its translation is CASSRDGPNVLTF.

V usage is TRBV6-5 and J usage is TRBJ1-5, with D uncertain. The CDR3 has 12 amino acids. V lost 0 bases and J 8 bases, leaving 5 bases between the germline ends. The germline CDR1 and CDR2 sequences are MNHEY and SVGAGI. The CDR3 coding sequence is TGTGCCAGCAGTTACTCCGTTGAGCCCCAGCATTTT. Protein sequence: CASSYSVEPQHF.

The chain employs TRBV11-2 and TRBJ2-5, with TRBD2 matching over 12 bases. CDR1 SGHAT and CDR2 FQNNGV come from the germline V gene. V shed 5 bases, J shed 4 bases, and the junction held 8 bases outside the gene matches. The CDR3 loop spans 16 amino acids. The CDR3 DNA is TGTGCCAGCAGCCATTTGACTAGCGGGAGTCGAGAGACCCAGTACTTC. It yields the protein CASSHLTSGSRETQYF.

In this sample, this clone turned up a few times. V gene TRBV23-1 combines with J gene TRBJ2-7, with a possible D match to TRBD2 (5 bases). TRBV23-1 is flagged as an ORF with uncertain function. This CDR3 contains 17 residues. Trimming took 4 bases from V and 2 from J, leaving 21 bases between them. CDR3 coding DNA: TGCGCCAGCAGTCGATATTTGACCCTGCGGCGGGCCTACGAGCAGTACTTC. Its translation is CASSRYLTLRRAYEQYF.

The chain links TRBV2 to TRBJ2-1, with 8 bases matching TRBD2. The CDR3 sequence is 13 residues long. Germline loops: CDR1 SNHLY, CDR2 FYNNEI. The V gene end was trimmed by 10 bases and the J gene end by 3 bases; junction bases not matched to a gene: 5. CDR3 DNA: TGTGCCATAGGGACTAGTAACTACAATGAGCAGTTCTTC. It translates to CAIGTSNYNEQFF.

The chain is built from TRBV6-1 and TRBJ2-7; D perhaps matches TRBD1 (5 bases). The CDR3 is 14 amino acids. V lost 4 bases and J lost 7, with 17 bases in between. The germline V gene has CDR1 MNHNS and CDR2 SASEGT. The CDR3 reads CASSVVTGSWEQYF. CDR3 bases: TGTGCCAGCAGTGTGGTAACAGGTTCCTGGGAGCAGTACTTC.

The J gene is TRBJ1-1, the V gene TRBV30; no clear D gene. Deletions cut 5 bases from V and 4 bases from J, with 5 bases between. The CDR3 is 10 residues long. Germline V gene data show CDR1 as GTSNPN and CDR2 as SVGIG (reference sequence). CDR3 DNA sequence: TGTGCCTGGGGAGCCACTGAAGCTTTCTTT. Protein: CAWGATEAFF. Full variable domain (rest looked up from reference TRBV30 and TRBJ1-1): SQTIHQWPATLVQPVGSPLSLECTVEGTSNPNLYWYRQAAGRGLQLLFYSVGIGQISSEVPQNLSASRPQDRQFILSSKKLLLSDSGFYLCAWGATEAFFGQGTRLTVV.

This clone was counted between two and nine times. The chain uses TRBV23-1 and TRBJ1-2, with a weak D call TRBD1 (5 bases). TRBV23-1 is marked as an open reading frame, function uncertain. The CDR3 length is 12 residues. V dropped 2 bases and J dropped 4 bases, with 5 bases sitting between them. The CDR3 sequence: CASSQGGYGYTF. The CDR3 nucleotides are TGCGCCAGCAGTCAAGGGGGCTATGGCTACACCTTC.

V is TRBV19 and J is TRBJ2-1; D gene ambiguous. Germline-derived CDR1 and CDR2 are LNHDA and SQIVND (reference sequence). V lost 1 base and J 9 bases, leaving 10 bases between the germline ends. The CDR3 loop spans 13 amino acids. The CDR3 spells CASSIGAFGEQFF. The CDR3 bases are TGTGCCAGTAGTATAGGTGCGTTCGGTGAGCAGTTCTTC.

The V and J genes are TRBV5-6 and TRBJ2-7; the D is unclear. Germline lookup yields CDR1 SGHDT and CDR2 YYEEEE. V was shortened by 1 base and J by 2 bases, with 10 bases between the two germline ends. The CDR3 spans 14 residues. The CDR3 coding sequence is TGTGCCAGCAGCTTGCTGTCCTCCCCCTACGAGCAGTACTTC. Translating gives CASSLLSSPYEQYF.

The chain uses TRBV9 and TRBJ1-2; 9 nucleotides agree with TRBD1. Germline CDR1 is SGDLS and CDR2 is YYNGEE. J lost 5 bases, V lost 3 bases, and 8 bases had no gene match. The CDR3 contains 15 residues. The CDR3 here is CASSATGGAWYGYTF. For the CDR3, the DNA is TGTGCCAGCAGCGCCACAGGGGGCGCTTGGTATGGCTACACCTTC.

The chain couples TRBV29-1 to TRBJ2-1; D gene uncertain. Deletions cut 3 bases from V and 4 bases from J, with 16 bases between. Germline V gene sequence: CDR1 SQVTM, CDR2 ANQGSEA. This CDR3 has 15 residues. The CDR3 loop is CSVDNIGPLYNEQFF. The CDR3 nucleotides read TGCAGCGTTGATAATATAGGACCACTTTACAATGAGCAGTTCTTC.

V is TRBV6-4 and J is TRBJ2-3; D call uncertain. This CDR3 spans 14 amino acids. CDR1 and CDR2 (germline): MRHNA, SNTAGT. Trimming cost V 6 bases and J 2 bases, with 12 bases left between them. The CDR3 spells CASREGSHTDTQYF. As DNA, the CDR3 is TGTGCCAGCAGGGAAGGCTCGCACACAGATACGCAGTATTTT.

The CDR3 loop reads CASSLLGGHPDNEQFF. The CDR3 DNA sequence: TGTGCCAGCAGCTTGCTAGGGGGCCATCCAGACAATGAGCAGTTCTTC. The V and J genes are TRBV7-9 and TRBJ2-1; 7 bases agree with TRBD1. The CDR3 totals 16 residues. The germline gives CDR1 SEHNR, CDR2 FQNEAQ (reference sequence). The V and J ends lost 3 bases and 5 bases, in that order; junction bases with no gene match: 10.

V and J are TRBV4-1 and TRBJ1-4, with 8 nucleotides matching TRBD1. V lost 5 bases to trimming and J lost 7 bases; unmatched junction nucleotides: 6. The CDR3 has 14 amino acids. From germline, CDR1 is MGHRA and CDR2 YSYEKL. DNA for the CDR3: TGCGCCAGCAGCAGGACAGGGACGCGTGAAAAACTGTTTTTT. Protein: CASSRTGTREKLFF.